Below, one T cell receptor (beta chain) is given with its context. These data are taken from a study of shared clonotypes between healthy human individuals. Naive CD8 cells, CD45RO-negative and positively selected for CCR7, excluded terminally differentiated effector memory CD45RA+ cells. Those who donated, Caucasian adults without exception, all lived in Nashville, Tennessee. Assay: immunoSEQ multiplex PCR; the TCRdb copy retains only in-frame clones and omits some. The sample has nearly 600,000 clones, 95% to 96% seen once. The sequencing sample was made of naive CD8+ T cells sorted from blood. The sequence came from a woman under 40 in good health.

Here the CDR3 reads CASSTTGGFNYGYTF. In DNA, the CDR3 is TGTGCCAGCAGTACGACAGGGGGCTTTAACTATGGCTACACCTTC. The rearrangement uses TRBV28 and TRBJ1-2; 10 bases are shared with TRBD1. The CDR3 covers 15 residues. The V and J ends lost 5 bases and 1 base, in that order; junction bases with no gene match: 4. Germline assignment: CDR1 MDHEN and CDR2 SYDVKM.